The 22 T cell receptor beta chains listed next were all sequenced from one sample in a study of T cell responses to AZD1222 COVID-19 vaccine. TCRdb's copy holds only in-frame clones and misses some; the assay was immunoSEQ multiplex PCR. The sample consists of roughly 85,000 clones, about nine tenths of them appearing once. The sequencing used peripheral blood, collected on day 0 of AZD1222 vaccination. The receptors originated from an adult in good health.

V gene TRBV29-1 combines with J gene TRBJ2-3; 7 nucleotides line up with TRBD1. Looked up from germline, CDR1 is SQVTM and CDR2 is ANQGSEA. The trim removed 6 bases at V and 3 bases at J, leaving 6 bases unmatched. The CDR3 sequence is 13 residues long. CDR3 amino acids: CSVGGAGTDTQYF. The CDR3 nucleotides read TGCAGCGTAGGGGGCGCCGGGACAGATACGCAGTATTTT.

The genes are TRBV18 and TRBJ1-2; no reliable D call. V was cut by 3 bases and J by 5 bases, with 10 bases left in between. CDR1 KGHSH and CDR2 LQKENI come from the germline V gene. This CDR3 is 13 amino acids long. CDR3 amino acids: CASSPGREYGYTF. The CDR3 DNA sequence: TGTGCCAGCTCACCTGGGCGGGAATATGGCTACACCTTC.

The CDR3 sequence: CASRISGSETQYF. As DNA, the CDR3 is TGTGCCAGCAGGATTAGCGGGAGTGAGACCCAGTACTTC. The genes are TRBV2 and TRBJ2-5; TRBD2 matches at 9 bases. The junction had 4 bases not matched to a gene; V was cut back by 6 bases and J by 5 bases. From germline, CDR1 is SNHLY and CDR2 FYNNEI. There are 13 residues in the CDR3.

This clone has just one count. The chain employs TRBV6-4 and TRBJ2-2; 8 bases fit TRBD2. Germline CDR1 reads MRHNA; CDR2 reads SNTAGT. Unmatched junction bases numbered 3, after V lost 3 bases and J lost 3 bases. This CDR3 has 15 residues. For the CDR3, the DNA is TGTGCCAGCAGTGAGGCAGCGGGAGACACCGGGGAGCTGTTTTTT. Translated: CASSEAAGDTGELFF.

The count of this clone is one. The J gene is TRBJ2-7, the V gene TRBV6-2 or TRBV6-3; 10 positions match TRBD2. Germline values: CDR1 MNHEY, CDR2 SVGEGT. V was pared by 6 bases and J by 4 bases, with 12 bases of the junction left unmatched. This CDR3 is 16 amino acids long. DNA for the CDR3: TGTGCCAGCAGCCCCACCTCTAGCGGGAGCTTGTACGAGCAGTACTTC. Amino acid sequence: CASSPTSSGSLYEQYF.

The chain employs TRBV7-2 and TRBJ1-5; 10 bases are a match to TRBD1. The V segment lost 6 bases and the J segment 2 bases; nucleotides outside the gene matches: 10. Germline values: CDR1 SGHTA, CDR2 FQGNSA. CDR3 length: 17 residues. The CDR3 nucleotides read TGTGCCAGCAGTTATACTGGGACAGGGGATCGCAATCAGCCCCAGCATTTT. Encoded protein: CASSYTGTGDRNQPQHF.

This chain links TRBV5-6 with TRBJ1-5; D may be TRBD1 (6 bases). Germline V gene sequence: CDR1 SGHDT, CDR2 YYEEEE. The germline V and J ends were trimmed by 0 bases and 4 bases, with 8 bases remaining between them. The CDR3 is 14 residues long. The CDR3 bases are TGTGCCAGCAGCTTGGGGACAGCAAATCAGCCCCAGCATTTT. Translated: CASSLGTANQPQHF.

The DNA for the CDR3 is TGTGCCAGCAGTTACTCGGGACTAGCGCGTAACATTCAGTACTTC. Amino acids: CASSYSGLARNIQYF. The chain is built from TRBV6-5 and TRBJ2-4, with 10 bases identical to TRBD2. The germline gives CDR1 MNHEY, CDR2 SVGAGI. The CDR3 spans 15 residues. The V segment lost 0 bases and the J segment 7 bases; nucleotides outside the gene matches: 3.

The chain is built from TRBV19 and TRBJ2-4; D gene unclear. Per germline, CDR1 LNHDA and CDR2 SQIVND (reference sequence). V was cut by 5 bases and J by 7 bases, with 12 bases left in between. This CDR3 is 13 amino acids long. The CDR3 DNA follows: TGTGCCAGTAGTTCCGGCGGCGGTAACATTCAGTACTTC. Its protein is CASSSGGGNIQYF.

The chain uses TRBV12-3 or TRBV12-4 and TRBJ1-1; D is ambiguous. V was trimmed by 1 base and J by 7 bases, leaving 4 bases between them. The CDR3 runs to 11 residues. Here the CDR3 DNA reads TGTGCCAGCAGTTTAGGCATTGAAGCTTTCTTT. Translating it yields CASSLGIEAFF.

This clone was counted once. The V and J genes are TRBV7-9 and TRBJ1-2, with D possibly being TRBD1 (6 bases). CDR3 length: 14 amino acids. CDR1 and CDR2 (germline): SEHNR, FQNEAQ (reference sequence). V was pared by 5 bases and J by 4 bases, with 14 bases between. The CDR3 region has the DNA TGTGCCAGCAGCCCCGTGATGGACAGCTATGGCTACACCTTC. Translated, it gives CASSPVMDSYGYTF.

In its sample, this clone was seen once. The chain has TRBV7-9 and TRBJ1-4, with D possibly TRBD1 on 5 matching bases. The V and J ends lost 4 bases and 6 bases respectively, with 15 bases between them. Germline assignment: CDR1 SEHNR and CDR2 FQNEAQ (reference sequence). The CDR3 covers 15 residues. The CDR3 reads CASSSRGREDEKLFF. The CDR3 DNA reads TGTGCCAGCAGCTCCCGGGGCAGGGAAGATGAAAAACTGTTTTTT.

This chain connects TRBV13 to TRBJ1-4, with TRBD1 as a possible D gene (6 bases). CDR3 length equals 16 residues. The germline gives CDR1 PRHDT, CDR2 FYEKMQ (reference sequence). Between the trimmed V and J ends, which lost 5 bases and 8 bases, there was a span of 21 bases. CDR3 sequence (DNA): TGTGCCAGCAGCCGAAAAAATGCAGGGGCGGGGGAAAAACTGTTTTTT. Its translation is CASSRKNAGAGEKLFF.

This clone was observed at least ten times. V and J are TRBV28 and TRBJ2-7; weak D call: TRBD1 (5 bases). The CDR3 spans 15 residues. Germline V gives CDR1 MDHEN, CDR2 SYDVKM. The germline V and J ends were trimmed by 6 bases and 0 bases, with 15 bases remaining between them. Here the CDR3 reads CASSPMTAYSYEQYF. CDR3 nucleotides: TGTGCCAGCAGCCCTATGACAGCCTACTCCTACGAGCAGTACTTC.

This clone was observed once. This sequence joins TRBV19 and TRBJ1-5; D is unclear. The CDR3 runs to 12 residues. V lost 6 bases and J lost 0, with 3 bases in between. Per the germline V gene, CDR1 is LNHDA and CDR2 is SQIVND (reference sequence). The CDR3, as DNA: TGTGCCAGTAGGAATAGCAATCAGCCCCAGCATTTT. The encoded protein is CASRNSNQPQHF.

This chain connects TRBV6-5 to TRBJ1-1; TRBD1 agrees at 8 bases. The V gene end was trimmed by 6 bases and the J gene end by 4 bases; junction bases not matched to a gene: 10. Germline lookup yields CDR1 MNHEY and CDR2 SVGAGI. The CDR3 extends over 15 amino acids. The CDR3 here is CASSHRGAGGTEAFF. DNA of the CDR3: TGTGCCAGCAGCCACAGGGGGGCGGGGGGCACTGAAGCTTTCTTT.

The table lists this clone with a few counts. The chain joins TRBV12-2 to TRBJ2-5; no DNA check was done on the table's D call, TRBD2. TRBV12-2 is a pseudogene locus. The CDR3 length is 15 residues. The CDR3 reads CASRDSGGAGETQYF. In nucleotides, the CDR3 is TGTGCAAGTCGCGACAGCGGGGGGGCCGGAGAGACCCAGTACTTC.

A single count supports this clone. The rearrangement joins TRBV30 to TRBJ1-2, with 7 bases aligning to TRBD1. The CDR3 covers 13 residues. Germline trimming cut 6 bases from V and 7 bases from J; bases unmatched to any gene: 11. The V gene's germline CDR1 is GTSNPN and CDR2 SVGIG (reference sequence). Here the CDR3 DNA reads TGTGCCTGCCCGGGCAGGGGGTTGGGTGGCTACACCTTC. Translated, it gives CACPGRGLGGYTF.

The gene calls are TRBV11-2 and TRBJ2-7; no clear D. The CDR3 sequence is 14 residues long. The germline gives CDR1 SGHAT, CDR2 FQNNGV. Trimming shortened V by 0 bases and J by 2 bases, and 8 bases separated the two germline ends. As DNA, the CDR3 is TGTGCCAGCAGCTTAGATCGATACCCCTACGAGCAGTACTTC. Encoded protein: CASSLDRYPYEQYF.

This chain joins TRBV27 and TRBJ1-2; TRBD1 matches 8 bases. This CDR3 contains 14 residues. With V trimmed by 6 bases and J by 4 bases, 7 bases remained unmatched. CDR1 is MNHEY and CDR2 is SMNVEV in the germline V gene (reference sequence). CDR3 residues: CASRHRGEGYGYTF. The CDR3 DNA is TGTGCCAGCAGACACAGGGGGGAGGGCTATGGCTACACCTTC.

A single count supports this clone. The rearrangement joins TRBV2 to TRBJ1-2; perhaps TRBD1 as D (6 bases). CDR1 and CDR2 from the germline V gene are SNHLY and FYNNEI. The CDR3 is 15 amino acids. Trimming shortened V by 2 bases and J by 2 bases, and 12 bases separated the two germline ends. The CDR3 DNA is TGTGCCAGCAGTGAACAATCTAGGGGGAACTATGGCTACACCTTC. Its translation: CASSEQSRGNYGYTF.

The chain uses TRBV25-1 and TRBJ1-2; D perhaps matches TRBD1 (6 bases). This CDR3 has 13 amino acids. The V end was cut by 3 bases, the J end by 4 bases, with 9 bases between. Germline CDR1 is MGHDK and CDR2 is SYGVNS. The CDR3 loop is CASSDLQGYGYTF. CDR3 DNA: TGTGCCAGCAGTGACCTACAGGGCTATGGCTACACCTTC.